This T cell receptor (beta chain) stems from a study of T cell changes during pregnancy in multiple sclerosis. Some clones are missing from TCRdb's copy, which holds only in-frame ones; the method was immunoSEQ multiplex PCR. Of about 98,000 clones listed, approximately 90% were seen once; the top ten hold roughly 2.3%. This specimen was peripheral blood, taken after pregnancy. The receptor was isolated from a female donor in good health, enrolled as a control in a pregnancy study.

The CDR3 sequence: CASSPRGRGANTGELFF. The CDR3 DNA reads as TGTGCCAGCAGCCCTCGTGGCAGGGGCGCGAACACCGGGGAGCTGTTTTTT. J is TRBJ2-2 and V is TRBV11-2; D might be TRBD1 (6 bases). The germline V gene encodes CDR1 SGHAT and CDR2 FQNNGV. Trimming took off 5 bases at V and 0 bases at J, with 16 bases between the two ends. The CDR3 has 17 amino acids.